This TCR beta chain appears in the sequencing data of a study of blood T cell repertoires in COVID-19. On the study more broadly: From the United States, Italy and Spain came samples of acute and convalescent COVID-19. PBMCs, B-cell-depleted T cells, or T cells provided the cDNA or gDNA that made up the material.

The CDR3 spans 14 residues. Trimming stripped 3 bases from V and 0 bases from J, with 3 bases between. From germline, CDR1 is SGHNT and CDR2 YENEEA. In the original workflow: Quantification of nucleated cells was approximated via reference gene primer amplification. Profiling relied on immunoSEQ multiplex PCR, and the TCRdb table lists in-frame clones only, not all of them. The DNA was the basis for D and trimming; V, J and clone size are from that table. The data show roughly 120,000 clones, about 85% seen once. This clonotype was obtained from a man aged 40-50 years with acute or convalescent COVID-19. Material: peripheral blood. The chain carries TRBV11-3 and TRBJ2-6; unclear D gene. The CDR3 spells CASSFVSGANVLTF. CDR3 nucleotide sequence: TGTGCCAGCAGCTTCGTCTCTGGGGCCAACGTCCTGACTTTC.